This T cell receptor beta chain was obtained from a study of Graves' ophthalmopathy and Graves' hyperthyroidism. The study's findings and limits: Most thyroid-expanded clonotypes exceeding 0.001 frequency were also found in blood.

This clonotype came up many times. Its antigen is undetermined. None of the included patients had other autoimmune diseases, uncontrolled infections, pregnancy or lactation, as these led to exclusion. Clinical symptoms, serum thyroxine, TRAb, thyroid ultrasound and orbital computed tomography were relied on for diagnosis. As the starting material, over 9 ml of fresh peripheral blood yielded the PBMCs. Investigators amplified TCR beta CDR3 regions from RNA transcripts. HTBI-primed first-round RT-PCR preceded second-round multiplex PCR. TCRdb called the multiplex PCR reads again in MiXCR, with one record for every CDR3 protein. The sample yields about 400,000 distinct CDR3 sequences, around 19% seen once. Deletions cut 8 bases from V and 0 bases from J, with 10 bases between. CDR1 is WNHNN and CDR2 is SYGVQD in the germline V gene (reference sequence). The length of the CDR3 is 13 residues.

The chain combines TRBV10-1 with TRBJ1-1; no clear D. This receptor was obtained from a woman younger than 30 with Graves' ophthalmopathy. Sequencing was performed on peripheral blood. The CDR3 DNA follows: TGCGCCAGCTCAACGCAGGTGAACACTGAAGCTTTCTTT. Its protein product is CASSTQVNTEAFF.